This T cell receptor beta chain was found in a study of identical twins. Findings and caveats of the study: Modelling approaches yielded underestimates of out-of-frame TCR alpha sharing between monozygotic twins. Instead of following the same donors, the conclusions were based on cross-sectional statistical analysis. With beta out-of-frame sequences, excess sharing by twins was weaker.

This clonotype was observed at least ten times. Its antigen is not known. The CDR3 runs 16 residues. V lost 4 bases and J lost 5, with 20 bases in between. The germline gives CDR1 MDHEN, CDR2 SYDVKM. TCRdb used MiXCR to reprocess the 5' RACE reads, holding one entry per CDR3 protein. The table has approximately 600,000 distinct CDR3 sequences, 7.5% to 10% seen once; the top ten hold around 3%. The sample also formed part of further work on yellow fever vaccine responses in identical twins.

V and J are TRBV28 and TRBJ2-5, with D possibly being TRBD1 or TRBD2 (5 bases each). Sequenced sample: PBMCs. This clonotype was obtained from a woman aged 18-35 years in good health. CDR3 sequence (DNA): TGTGCCAGCAGTTACCCACTTGGTAGGGGAGAGGAGACCCAGTACTTC. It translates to CASSYPLGRGEETQYF.